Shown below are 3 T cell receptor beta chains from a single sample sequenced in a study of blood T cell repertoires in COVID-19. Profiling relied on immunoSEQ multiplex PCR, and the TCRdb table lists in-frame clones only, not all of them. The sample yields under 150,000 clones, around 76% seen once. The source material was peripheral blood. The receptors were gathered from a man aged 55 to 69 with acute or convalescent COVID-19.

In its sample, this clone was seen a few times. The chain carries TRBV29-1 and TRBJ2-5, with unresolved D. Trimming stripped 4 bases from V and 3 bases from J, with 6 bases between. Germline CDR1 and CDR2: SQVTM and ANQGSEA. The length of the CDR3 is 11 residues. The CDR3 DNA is TGCAGCGTTGGGGCAGAAGAGACCCAGTACTTC. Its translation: CSVGAEETQYF.

The CDR3 is CASSLGGFSGNTIYF. The DNA for the CDR3 is TGTGCCAGCAGTCTCGGGGGGTTCTCTGGAAACACCATATATTTT. This chain links TRBV6-5 with TRBJ1-3; possible D gene TRBD1, 5 bases. V shed 5 bases and J shed 0 bases, with 11 bases lying between them. Germline V gene data show CDR1 as MNHEY and CDR2 as SVGAGI. CDR3 length equals 15 residues.

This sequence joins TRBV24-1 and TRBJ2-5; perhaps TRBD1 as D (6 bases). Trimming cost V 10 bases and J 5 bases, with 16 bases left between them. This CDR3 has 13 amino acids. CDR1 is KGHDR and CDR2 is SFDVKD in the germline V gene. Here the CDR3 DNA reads TGTGCCACACAACAGGGAAGTAGGGAGACCCAGTACTTC. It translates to CATQQGSRETQYF.